Below, 25 T cell receptor beta chains from the same sample are listed, as sequenced in a study of spatial heterogeneity in lung cancer. Indicated time point: sample taken at primary tumor resection. TCRdb re-derived calls from the 5' RACE reads in MiXCR, one entry per CDR3 protein. The sample includes some 37,000 distinct CDR3 sequences, under 8.5% of them seen just once. The source was PBMCs, collected at surgery. The receptors stem from a female donor with early-stage non-small cell lung cancer.

In its sample, this clonotype was seen many times. The V call is TRBV11-2, the J call TRBJ2-1; D is possibly TRBD2 (5 bases). The CDR3 consists of 14 residues. Per germline, CDR1 SGHAT and CDR2 FQNNGV. Trimming stripped 7 bases from V and 1 base from J, with 11 bases between. The CDR3 spells CASMVWTSYNEQFF. The CDR3 nucleotides read TGTGCCAGCATGGTTTGGACTTCCTACAATGAGCAGTTCTTC.

This clonotype was seen a few times. The chain couples TRBV6-2 or TRBV6-3 to TRBJ2-5, with no clear D. V lost 3 bases and J lost 3, with 11 bases in between. The CDR3 has 14 residues. Germline V gene data show CDR1 as MNHEY and CDR2 as SVGEGT. Here the CDR3 DNA reads TGTGCCAGCAGTTATTGGCGCGCGGAAGAGACCCAGTACTTC. Translated: CASSYWRAEETQYF.

This clonotype was detected ten times or more. The chain links TRBV27 to TRBJ1-5; 7 bases are shared with TRBD1. V shed 6 bases, J shed 5 bases, and the junction held 10 bases outside the gene matches. The length of the CDR3 is 15 residues. Per the germline V gene, CDR1 is MNHEY and CDR2 is SMNVEV (reference sequence). CDR3 coding DNA: TGTGCCAGCAGAAGACAGGGTAACTGGGATCAGCCCCAGCATTTT. Its protein is CASRRQGNWDQPQHF.

At least ten counts were recorded for this clonotype. The V gene is TRBV27, the J gene TRBJ2-7; TRBD2 might be the D (6 bases). Germline assignment: CDR1 MNHEY and CDR2 SMNVEV (reference sequence). Trimming shortened V by 3 bases and J by 6 bases, and 21 bases separated the two germline ends. The CDR3 covers 16 residues. CDR3: CASSFQGPTMGGEQYF. The CDR3 DNA reads as TGTGCCAGCAGTTTCCAGGGCCCTACCATGGGGGGCGAGCAGTACTTC.

This clonotype was found many times. The gene calls are TRBV7-2 and TRBJ2-3, with TRBD2 identical over 7 bases. V shed 3 bases, J shed 1 base, and the junction held 7 bases outside the gene matches. The CDR3 is 16 residues long. Germline V gives CDR1 SGHTA, CDR2 FQGNSA. The CDR3 coding sequence is TGTGCCAGCAGCTTTAAGCGGGAAGGGGGCACAGATACGCAGTATTTT. This codes for CASSFKREGGTDTQYF.

This clonotype was seen a handful of times. The chain carries TRBV6-5 and TRBJ1-2; D is undetermined. Trimming shortened V by 5 bases and J by 2 bases, and 3 bases separated the two germline ends. The CDR3 spans 11 residues. Germline CDR1 and CDR2: MNHEY and SVGAGI. The CDR3 DNA is TGTGCCAGCAGTGGGAACTATGGCTACACCTTC. Its protein product is CASSGNYGYTF.

This clonotype was seen only a few times. This sequence joins TRBV2 and TRBJ1-4; 7 bases agree with TRBD1. The CDR3 sequence is 15 residues long. The trim removed 6 bases at V and 8 bases at J, leaving 12 bases unmatched. Germline CDR1 SNHLY, CDR2 FYNNEI. The CDR3 is CASRVRQGVGEKLFF. As DNA, the CDR3 is TGTGCCAGCAGAGTACGACAGGGAGTCGGCGAAAAACTGTTTTTT. Combining the CDR3 with reference TRBV2 and TRBJ1-4 gives the whole variable domain EPEVTQTPSHQVTQMGQEVILRCVPISNHLYFYWYRQILGQKVEFLVSFYNNEISEKSEIFDDQFSVERPDGSNFTLKIRSTKLEDSAMYFCASRVRQGVGEKLFFGSGTQLSVL.

This clonotype was seen ten or more times. Sequence at one end of the junction differs from germline and may be a read error. The V and J genes are TRBV6-5 and TRBJ2-3, with TRBD2 identical over 8 bases. The CDR3 is made up of 15 amino acids. CDR1 is MNHEY and CDR2 is SVGAGI in the germline V gene. CDR3 region: CASRLSGASTDTQYF. The CDR3 coding sequence is TGTGCCAGCAGACTTAGCGGGGCAAGCACGGATACGCAGTATTTT.

To note about this clonotype: A much larger clone sits a single nucleotide away, making a read error possible. Here the CDR3 reads CASSEAGLAGGISDTQYF. As DNA, the CDR3 is TGTGCCAGCAGTGAAGCTGGGCTAGCGGGAGGAATATCAGATACGCAGTATTTT. This chain joins TRBV2 and TRBJ2-3; 11 nucleotides match TRBD2. Unmatched junction bases numbered 9, after V lost 0 bases and J lost 4 bases. The CDR3 consists of 18 residues. The germline V gene has CDR1 SNHLY and CDR2 FYNNEI.

There are a few counts of this clonotype. The gene calls are TRBV20-1 and TRBJ2-3; D is undetermined. The CDR3 is 13 residues long. Germline V CDR1 and CDR2: DFQATT, SNEGSKA (reference sequence). The CDR3 DNA follows: TGCGTGGTAATTGGACCCGATACAGATACGCAGTATTTT. Translation: CVVIGPDTDTQYF.

The V call is TRBV10-3, the J call TRBJ2-2; no clear D. V lost 8 bases to trimming and J lost 1 base, with 11 bases between them. CDR1 is ENHRY and CDR2 is SYGVKD in the germline V gene. The CDR3 runs 14 residues. The DNA of the CDR3 is TGTGCCATCCACCCCGGGCTGAACACCGGGGAGCTGTTTTTT. This encodes CAIHPGLNTGELFF.

The rearrangement links TRBV27 to TRBJ1-2, with TRBD1 matching over 9 bases. This CDR3 is 14 amino acids long. Looked up from germline, CDR1 is MNHEY and CDR2 is SMNVEV (reference sequence). Trimming at V came to 6 bases and at J to 4 bases, leaving 6 bases not matched to a gene. Written as DNA, the CDR3 is TGTGCCAGCAGCCCGGGGGACAGGGTCTATGGCTACACCTTC. It codes for CASSPGDRVYGYTF.

This clonotype was observed many times. This chain links TRBV29-1 with TRBJ2-7, with TRBD1 as a possible D gene (7 bases). The V gene's germline CDR1 is SQVTM and CDR2 ANQGSEA. V lost 4 bases and J 6 bases, leaving 16 bases between the germline ends. The CDR3 length is 13 residues. This CDR3 reads CSVGGTVEPEQYF. CDR3 coding DNA: TGCAGCGTTGGCGGGACAGTGGAGCCCGAGCAGTACTTC.

This clonotype was detected many times. The chain combines TRBV5-1 with TRBJ2-7, with 7 bases that match TRBD2. Germline CDR1 and CDR2: SGHRS and YFSETQ. V dropped 4 bases and J dropped 6; count of bases not matched to a gene: 10. This CDR3 has 14 amino acids. The CDR3 DNA follows: TGCGCCAGCAGCCCGTCCTGGCAGCGGGGCGAGCAGTACTTC. The encoded protein is CASSPSWQRGEQYF.

Ten or more counts support this clonotype. J is TRBJ1-3 and V is TRBV6-5; D is unresolved. V gave up 2 bases and J gave up 0 bases, with 5 bases separating them. The germline V gene has CDR1 MNHEY and CDR2 SVGAGI. The CDR3 sequence is 14 residues long. The CDR3 protein is CASSYDRSGNTIYF. As DNA, the CDR3 is TGTGCCAGCAGTTACGACCGCTCTGGAAACACCATATATTTT.

This clonotype was found many times. The rearrangement uses TRBV11-1 and TRBJ2-5; D may be TRBD2 (5 bases). There are 12 residues in the CDR3. V dropped 3 bases and J dropped 5 bases, with 7 bases sitting between them. CDR1 is SGHAT, CDR2 FQDESV, per germline (reference sequence). The chain's CDR3 is CASSFPGETQYF. Written as DNA, the CDR3 is TGTGCCAGCAGCTTTCCGGGGGAGACCCAGTACTTC.

The V gene is TRBV28, the J gene TRBJ1-1; no reliable D call. V was trimmed by 6 bases and J by 0 bases, leaving 17 bases between them. The CDR3 sequence is 16 residues long. Germline V CDR1 and CDR2: MDHEN, SYDVKM. The CDR3 sequence is CASSPFRTVMNTEAFF. The DNA of the CDR3 is TGTGCCAGCAGCCCCTTCAGGACGGTTATGAACACTGAAGCTTTCTTT.

The rearrangement uses TRBV7-2 and TRBJ1-3; D perhaps matches TRBD1 (5 bases). This CDR3 region has 17 residues. The V gene's germline CDR1 is SGHTA and CDR2 FQGNSA. Trimming took off 5 bases at V and 4 bases at J, with 21 bases between the two ends. The CDR3 protein is CASSLNPPGLGGNTIYF. The CDR3 DNA reads as TGTGCCAGCAGCCTAAACCCCCCAGGGCTGGGAGGAAACACCATATATTTT.

The rearrangement joins TRBV30 to TRBJ2-2, with 8 bases identical to TRBD2. Per germline, CDR1 GTSNPN and CDR2 SVGIG (reference sequence). The junction had 1 base not matched to a gene; V was cut back by 4 bases and J by 0 bases. CDR3 size: 14 residues. The CDR3 here is CAWTSGPNTGELFF. The CDR3 DNA follows: TGTGCCTGGACTAGCGGGCCGAACACCGGGGAGCTGTTTTTT.

There are many counts of this clonotype. The genes are TRBV4-2 and TRBJ2-2; a possible D gene is TRBD1 (6 bases). The V end lost 0 bases, the J end lost 5 bases, and 16 bases lay between the germline ends. Per the germline V gene, CDR1 is LGHNA and CDR2 is YNFKEQ. The CDR3 covers 17 residues. CDR3 DNA: TGTGCCAGCAGCCAAGATAGGGGGACCACTGAAACCGGGGAGCTGTTTTTT. Translating gives CASSQDRGTTETGELFF.

This chain links TRBV5-4 with TRBJ2-7; TRBD2 agrees at 11 bases. This CDR3 has 15 amino acids. V dropped 0 bases and J dropped 13; count of bases not matched to a gene: 12. CDR1 is SGHNT and CDR2 is YYREEE in the germline V gene (reference sequence). CDR3 sequence reads: CASSLAGEGLADDYF. DNA of the CDR3: TGTGCCAGCAGCTTGGCCGGAGAGGGACTAGCGGACGACTACTTC.

This clonotype was counted at least ten times. The gene calls are TRBV6-6 and TRBJ2-3; TRBD1 matches 8 bases. V dropped 6 bases and J dropped 4; count of bases not matched to a gene: 6. The CDR3 spans 14 residues. The V gene's germline CDR1 is MNHNY and CDR2 SVGAGI (reference sequence). The CDR3 here is CASRSGQGADTQYF. The CDR3 nucleotides read TGTGCCAGCAGGTCTGGACAGGGAGCAGATACGCAGTATTTT.

This clonotype was seen ten or more times. The chain uses TRBV11-2 and TRBJ2-1, with 7 positions matching TRBD1. CDR1 and CDR2 from the germline V gene are SGHAT and FQNNGV. The CDR3 has 14 amino acids. The V and J ends lost 3 bases and 4 bases, in that order; junction bases with no gene match: 3. This CDR3 reads CASSFGTEYNEQFF. The CDR3 DNA reads as TGTGCCAGCAGCTTCGGGACAGAATACAATGAGCAGTTCTTC.

This clonotype was observed a few times. The chain is built from TRBV3-1 and TRBJ2-3; tentatively, D is TRBD2 (6 bases). Trimming shortened V by 5 bases and J by 1 base, and 13 bases separated the two germline ends. CDR3 size: 15 residues. CDR1 and CDR2 from the germline V gene are LGHDT and YNNKEL (reference sequence). The CDR3 loop reads CASSLGGAGTDTQYF. Written as DNA, the CDR3 is TGTGCCAGCAGCTTGGGGGGAGCGGGCACAGATACGCAGTATTTT.

The table lists this clonotype with many counts. This rearrangement joins TRBV29-1 to TRBJ2-5, with a tentative D call TRBD1 (5 bases). CDR3 size: 14 residues. V was pared by 7 bases and J by 5 bases, with 20 bases between. Germline CDR1 and CDR2: SQVTM and ANQGSEA. The CDR3, as DNA: TGCAGCGCCCCCCTTTCTGGGGCAACGGAGACCCAGTACTTC. Translating it yields CSAPLSGATETQYF.